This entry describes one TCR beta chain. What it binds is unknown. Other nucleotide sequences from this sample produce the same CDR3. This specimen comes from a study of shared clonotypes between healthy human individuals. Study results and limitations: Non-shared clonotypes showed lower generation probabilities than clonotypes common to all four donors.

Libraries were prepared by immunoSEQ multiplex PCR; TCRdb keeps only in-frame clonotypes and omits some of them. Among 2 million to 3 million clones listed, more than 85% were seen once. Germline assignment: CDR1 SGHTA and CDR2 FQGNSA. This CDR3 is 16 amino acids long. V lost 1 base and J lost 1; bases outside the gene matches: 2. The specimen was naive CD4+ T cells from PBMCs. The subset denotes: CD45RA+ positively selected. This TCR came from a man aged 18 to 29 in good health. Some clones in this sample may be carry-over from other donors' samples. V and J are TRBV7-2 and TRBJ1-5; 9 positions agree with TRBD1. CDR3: CASSLVGTGSNQPQHF. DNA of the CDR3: TGTGCCAGCAGCTTAGTAGGGACAGGGAGCAATCAGCCCCAGCATTTT.